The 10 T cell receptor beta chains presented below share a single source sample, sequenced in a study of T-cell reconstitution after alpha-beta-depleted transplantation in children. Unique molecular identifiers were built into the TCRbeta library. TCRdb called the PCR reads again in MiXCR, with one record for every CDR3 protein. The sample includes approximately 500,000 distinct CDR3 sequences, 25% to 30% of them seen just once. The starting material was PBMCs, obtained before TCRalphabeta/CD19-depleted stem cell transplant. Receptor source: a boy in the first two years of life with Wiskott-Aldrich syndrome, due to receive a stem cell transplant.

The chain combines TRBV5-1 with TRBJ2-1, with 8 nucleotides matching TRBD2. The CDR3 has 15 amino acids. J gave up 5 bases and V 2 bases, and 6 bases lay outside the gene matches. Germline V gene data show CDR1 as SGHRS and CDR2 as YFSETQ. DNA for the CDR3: TGCGCCAGCAGCTTACAGCGGGGGAAGGACAATGAGCAGTTCTTC. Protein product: CASSLQRGKDNEQFF.

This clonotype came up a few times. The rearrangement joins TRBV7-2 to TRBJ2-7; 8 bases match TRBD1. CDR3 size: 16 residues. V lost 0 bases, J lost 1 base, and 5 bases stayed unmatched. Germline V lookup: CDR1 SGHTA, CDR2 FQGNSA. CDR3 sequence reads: CASSLAGQGRSYEQYF. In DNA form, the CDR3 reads TGTGCCAGCAGCTTAGCCGGACAGGGTCGATCCTACGAGCAGTACTTC.

Here the CDR3 DNA reads TGCGCCAGCAGCTTGGATGGTGTCGGGAAAAATTCCTACGAGCAGTACTTC. Translated: CASSLDGVGKNSYEQYF. The genes are TRBV5-1 and TRBJ2-7; TRBD2 is a possible D gene (5 bases). In germline, CDR1 is SGHRS, CDR2 YFSETQ. Trimming took off 0 bases at V and 1 base at J, with 17 bases between the two ends. CDR3 size: 17 residues.

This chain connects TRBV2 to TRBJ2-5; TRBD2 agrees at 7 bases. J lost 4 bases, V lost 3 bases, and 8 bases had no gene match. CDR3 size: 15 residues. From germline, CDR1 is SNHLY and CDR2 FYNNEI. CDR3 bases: TGTGCCAGCAGTGACCCGGGAGGCCTAGGAGAGACCCAGTACTTC. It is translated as CASSDPGGLGETQYF.

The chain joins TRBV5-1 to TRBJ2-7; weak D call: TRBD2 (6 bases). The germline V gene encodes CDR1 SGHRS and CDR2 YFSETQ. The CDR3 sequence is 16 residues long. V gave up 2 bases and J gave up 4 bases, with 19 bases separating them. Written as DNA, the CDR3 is TGCGCCAGCAGCTTTTTTCGGCGGGATGATGGGTACGAGCAGTACTTC. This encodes CASSFFRRDDGYEQYF.

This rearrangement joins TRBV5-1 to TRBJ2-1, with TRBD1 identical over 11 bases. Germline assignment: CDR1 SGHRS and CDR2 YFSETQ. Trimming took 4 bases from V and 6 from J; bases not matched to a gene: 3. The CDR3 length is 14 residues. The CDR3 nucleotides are TGCGCCAGCAGCCATGGGACAGGGGGCAATGAGCAGTTCTTC. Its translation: CASSHGTGGNEQFF. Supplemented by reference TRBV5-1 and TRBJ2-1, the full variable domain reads KAGVTQTPRYLIKTRGQQVTLSCSPISGHRSVSWYQQTPGQGLQFLFEYFSETQRNKGNFPGRFSGRQFSNSRSEMNVSTLELGDSALYLCASSHGTGGNEQFFGPGTRLTVL.

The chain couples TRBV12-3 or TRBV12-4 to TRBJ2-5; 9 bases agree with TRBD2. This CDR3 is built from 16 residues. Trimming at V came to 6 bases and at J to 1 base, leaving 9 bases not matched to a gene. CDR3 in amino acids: CASSTSGLAPQETQYF. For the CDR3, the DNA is TGTGCCAGCAGCACCTCGGGACTAGCTCCCCAAGAGACCCAGTACTTC.

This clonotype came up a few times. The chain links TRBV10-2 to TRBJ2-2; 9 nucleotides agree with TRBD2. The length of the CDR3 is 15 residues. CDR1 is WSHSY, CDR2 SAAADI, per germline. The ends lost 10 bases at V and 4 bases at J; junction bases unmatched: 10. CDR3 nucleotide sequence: TGCGCCATCCTTAGCGGGAGTCGTGGCACCGGGGAGCTGTTTTTT. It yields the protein CAILSGSRGTGELFF.

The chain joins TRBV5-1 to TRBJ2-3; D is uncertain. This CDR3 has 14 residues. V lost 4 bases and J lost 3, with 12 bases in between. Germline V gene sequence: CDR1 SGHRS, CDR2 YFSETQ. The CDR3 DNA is TGCGCCAGCAGCGTGGGTTACGTTACAGATACGCAGTATTTT. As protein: CASSVGYVTDTQYF.

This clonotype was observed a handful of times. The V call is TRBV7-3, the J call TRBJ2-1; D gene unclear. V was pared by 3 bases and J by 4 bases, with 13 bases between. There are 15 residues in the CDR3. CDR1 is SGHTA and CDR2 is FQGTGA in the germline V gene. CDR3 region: CASSLGSSAYNEQFF. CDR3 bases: TGTGCCAGCAGCTTGGGCTCTTCGGCGTACAATGAGCAGTTCTTC.